These 16 T cell receptor beta chains originate from one sample sequenced in a study of shared T cell receptors in the human thymus. Sequencing used immunoSEQ multiplex PCR; TCRdb keeps in-frame clones, though not all of them. There are some 720,000 clones in the sample; approximately 90% occur only once, and roughly 0.0097% lies in the top ten. The same sample was also studied in work on human thymus T cells.

The sample comprised thymocytes. The origin of the receptors is a boy under three years old with a congenital heart defect.

J is TRBJ2-7 and V is TRBV7-2; 13 bases agree with TRBD2. Germline CDR1 and CDR2: SGHTA and FQGNSA. The V and J ends lost 3 bases and 4 bases, in that order; junction bases with no gene match: 6. CDR3 size: 16 residues. The CDR3 reads CASSLTWTSGSYEQYF. The CDR3 DNA is TGTGCCAGCAGCTTGACCTGGACTAGCGGGAGTTACGAGCAGTACTTC.

V is TRBV25-1 and J is TRBJ2-5, with D perhaps TRBD2 (6 bases). This CDR3 spans 14 amino acids. The germline V gene has CDR1 MGHDK and CDR2 SYGVNS. Trimming shortened V by 6 bases and J by 5 bases, and 16 bases separated the two germline ends. The CDR3 loop is CASSQEEGVETQYF. CDR3 coding DNA: TGTGCCAGCAGCCAAGAGGAGGGCGTGGAGACCCAGTACTTC.

The chain employs TRBV2 and TRBJ1-2; D perhaps matches TRBD1 (5 bases). Trimming took 6 bases from V and 7 from J, leaving 9 bases between them. From germline, CDR1 is SNHLY and CDR2 FYNNEI. The CDR3 runs 11 residues. The CDR3 reads CASRTGGGYTF. The CDR3 DNA follows: TGTGCCAGCAGGACCGGGGGTGGCTACACCTTC.

The chain is built from TRBV7-2 and TRBJ2-1; 8 positions match TRBD2. V lost 1 base to trimming and J lost 4 bases; unmatched junction nucleotides: 9. Germline lookup yields CDR1 SGHTA and CDR2 FQGNSA. This CDR3 contains 17 residues. The CDR3 DNA reads TGTGCCAGCAGCTTAGAGGCCCGGCGGGAGGCGTACAATGAGCAGTTCTTC. Amino acids: CASSLEARREAYNEQFF. Filled out from reference TRBV7-2 and TRBJ2-1, the complete variable domain reads GAGVSQSPSNKVTEKGKDVELRCDPISGHTALYWYRQSLGQGLEFLIYFQGNSAPDKSGLPSDRFSAERTGGSVSTLTIQRTQQEDSAVYLCASSLEARREAYNEQFFGPGTRLTVL.

V usage is TRBV7-9 and J usage is TRBJ2-3; D perhaps matches TRBD1 (6 bases). The CDR3 totals 17 residues. Germline V lookup: CDR1 SEHNR, CDR2 FQNEAQ (reference sequence). V shed 1 base and J shed 0 bases, with 14 bases lying between them. The CDR3 is CASSLDTGQASTDTQYF. CDR3 in DNA: TGTGCCAGCAGCTTAGATACGGGACAAGCTAGCACAGATACGCAGTATTTT.

J is TRBJ2-3 and V is TRBV28; TRBD2 matches at 11 bases. The germline V gene encodes CDR1 MDHEN and CDR2 SYDVKM. The CDR3 sequence is 15 residues long. Trimming cost V 6 bases and J 5 bases; bases outside gene matches: 7. This CDR3 reads CASSLSGRAEDTQYF. The CDR3 nucleotides read TGTGCCAGCAGCCTTAGCGGGAGGGCCGAAGATACGCAGTATTTT.

The chain is built from TRBV29-1 and TRBJ2-1; 8 bases fit TRBD1. V shed 8 bases, J shed 6 bases, and the junction held 9 bases outside the gene matches. The CDR3 totals 13 residues. Per the germline V gene, CDR1 is SQVTM and CDR2 is ANQGSEA. CDR3: CSYRDRLGNEQFF. The CDR3 DNA reads TGCAGCTACCGGGACAGGTTAGGCAATGAGCAGTTCTTC.

This chain connects TRBV4-2 to TRBJ2-7; 12 positions match TRBD2. Germline V CDR1 and CDR2: LGHNA, YNFKEQ. CDR3 size: 20 residues. V lost 1 base, J lost 0 bases, and 13 bases stayed unmatched. CDR3: CASSQARSVSSGRASYEQYF. The CDR3 DNA reads TGTGCCAGCAGCCAAGCGAGATCAGTCTCTAGCGGGAGGGCCTCCTACGAGCAGTACTTC.

The genes are TRBV15 and TRBJ1-1, with 7 bases aligning to TRBD1. The CDR3 consists of 16 residues. The germline V gene encodes CDR1 LNHNV and CDR2 YYDKDF (reference sequence). V lost 0 bases, J lost 7 bases, and 11 bases stayed unmatched. The CDR3 coding sequence is TGTGCCACCAGCAGAGATCAGGAAAGGGGGCTCGGTGAAGCTTTCTTT. Its protein is CATSRDQERGLGEAFF.

This clone was observed a single time. The rearrangement links TRBV4-1 to TRBJ2-7; 7 bases map to TRBD2. The germline CDR1 and CDR2 sequences are MGHRA and YSYEKL. The junction had 5 bases not matched to a gene; V was cut back by 1 base and J by 5 bases. The length of the CDR3 is 14 residues. CDR3 protein: CASSQGDAGDEQYF. CDR3 nucleotide sequence: TGCGCCAGCAGCCAAGGGGACGCGGGGGACGAGCAGTACTTC.

The chain recombines TRBV5-1 with TRBJ2-3, with a possible D match to TRBD2 (6 bases). V gave up 0 bases and J gave up 8 bases, with 10 bases separating them. Germline CDR1 SGHRS, CDR2 YFSETQ. The CDR3 contains 13 residues. This CDR3 is CASSLAQGGTQYF. The CDR3 nucleotides are TGCGCCAGCAGCTTGGCTCAGGGAGGTACGCAGTATTTT.

The CDR3 sequence is CASSSDISQETQYF. The CDR3 nucleotides read TGCGCCAGCAGCTCAGACATCTCCCAAGAGACCCAGTACTTC. The chain couples TRBV5-1 to TRBJ2-5, with unresolved D. Germline assignment: CDR1 SGHRS and CDR2 YFSETQ. Deletions cut 3 bases from V and 1 base from J, with 10 bases between. The CDR3 loop spans 14 amino acids. The full variable domain, rest sourced from reference TRBV5-1 and TRBJ2-5, is KAGVTQTPRYLIKTRGQQVTLSCSPISGHRSVSWYQQTPGQGLQFLFEYFSETQRNKGNFPGRFSGRQFSNSRSEMNVSTLELGDSALYLCASSSDISQETQYFGPGTRLLVL.

V and J are TRBV5-4 and TRBJ2-7; 8 bases fit TRBD1. The CDR3 extends over 15 amino acids. Germline lookup yields CDR1 SGHNT and CDR2 YYREEE (reference sequence). J was trimmed by 0 bases and V by 4 bases; bases with no gene match: 6. CDR3 sequence: CASSRRGTGSYEQYF. In DNA, the CDR3 is TGTGCCAGCAGCCGACGCGGGACAGGCTCCTACGAGCAGTACTTC.

This chain connects TRBV5-5 to TRBJ1-4, with 7 bases lining up with TRBD1. The junction had 6 bases not matched to a gene; V was cut back by 4 bases and J by 3 bases. Germline CDR1 reads SGHKS; CDR2 reads YYEKEE (reference sequence). CDR3 length: 15 residues. The CDR3 DNA sequence: TGTGCCAGCAGCGCCTCGGGACAGCCTAATGAAAAACTGTTTTTT. This encodes CASSASGQPNEKLFF.

This sequence joins TRBV15 and TRBJ1-5; D possibly corresponds to TRBD1 (5 bases). Trimming took off 4 bases at V and 4 bases at J, with 14 bases between the two ends. Germline assignment: CDR1 LNHNV and CDR2 YYDKDF (reference sequence). The CDR3 has 15 amino acids. CDR3 sequence (DNA): TGTGCCACCAGCACCAAAGGGGCAGATAATCAGCCCCAGCATTTT. It yields the protein CATSTKGADNQPQHF.

This rearrangement joins TRBV5-6 to TRBJ2-6; TRBD2 agrees at 14 bases. This CDR3 contains 19 residues. Looked up from germline, CDR1 is SGHDT and CDR2 is YYEEEE. V shed 4 bases, J shed 3 bases, and the junction held 9 bases outside the gene matches. This CDR3 reads CASSQLGLAGGVGANVLTF. The CDR3 nucleotides are TGTGCCAGCAGCCAACTAGGACTAGCGGGAGGTGTTGGGGCCAACGTCCTGACTTTC.